The 17 T cell receptor beta chains presented below share a single source sample, sequenced in a study of Siglec-9 on CD8 T cells in melanoma. The table came from immunoSEQ multiplex PCR; TCRdb's copy has only in-frame clones and leaves some out. This sample yields 29,000 or so clones, of which 80% are seen a single time; 5.8% belongs to the top ten. The specimen sequenced was Siglec-9- CD8+ T cells sorted from blood. Receptors originate from a human donor in good health.

The chain links TRBV19 to TRBJ2-1; TRBD1 aligns across 9 bases. The J segment lost 8 bases and the V segment lost 7 bases, leaving 12 bases of the junction unmatched. Germline V gene lookup returns CDR1 LNHDA and CDR2 SQIVND (reference sequence). This CDR3 has 15 amino acids. CDR3 nucleotides: TGTGCCAGTAACCTGGGACAGGGTCTTATCGATGAGCAGTTCTTC. This codes for CASNLGQGLIDEQFF.

V usage is TRBV4-1 and J usage is TRBJ2-3; TRBD1 aligns across 7 bases. J gave up 4 bases and V 7 bases, and 5 bases lay outside the gene matches. CDR1 and CDR2 (germline): MGHRA, YSYEKL. The CDR3 length is 13 residues. The chain's CDR3 is CASMKTGADTQYF. The CDR3 DNA reads TGCGCCAGCATGAAAACAGGGGCAGATACGCAGTATTTT.

The gene calls are TRBV27 and TRBJ1-3; D remains unclear. This CDR3 has 13 residues. Germline V lookup: CDR1 MNHEY, CDR2 SMNVEV (reference sequence). V was shortened by 0 bases and J by 5 bases, with 5 bases between the two germline ends. As DNA, the CDR3 is TGTGCCAGCAGTTTATCGTCCCGAAACACCATATATTTT. Residues: CASSLSSRNTIYF.

The CDR3 loop reads CASSLTGAFPGPYGYTF. The CDR3 bases are TGTGCCAGCAGCTTAACCGGTGCGTTTCCGGGCCCTTATGGCTACACCTTC. The V call is TRBV7-3, the J call TRBJ1-2; D unclear. The CDR3 consists of 17 residues. Germline V gene sequence: CDR1 SGHTA, CDR2 FQGTGA. V was cut by 0 bases and J by 5 bases, with 19 bases left in between.

V and J are TRBV27 and TRBJ2-3, with 15 positions matching TRBD2. The CDR3 contains 16 residues. Trimming removed 5 bases from V and 4 bases from J; junction bases left unmatched: 4. Germline CDR1 MNHEY, CDR2 SMNVEV (reference sequence). The CDR3: CASSVGLAGGPDTQYF. The CDR3 coding sequence is TGTGCCAGCAGTGTCGGACTAGCGGGAGGGCCAGATACGCAGTATTTT.

The rearrangement links TRBV27 to TRBJ2-1; 9 nucleotides match TRBD2. V lost 5 bases and J lost 3; bases outside the gene matches: 8. The CDR3 spans 16 residues. Germline lookup yields CDR1 MNHEY and CDR2 SMNVEV (reference sequence). The CDR3 region has the DNA TGTGCCAGCAGTCCCCTCTTGCGGGGGGGCTACAATGAGCAGTTCTTC. The encoded protein is CASSPLLRGGYNEQFF.

The chain links TRBV7-9 to TRBJ1-2; possibly TRBD1 for D (5 bases). Trimming pared 1 base from V and 6 bases from J, leaving 21 bases between. The germline CDR1 and CDR2 sequences are SEHNR and FQNEAQ (reference sequence). This CDR3 comprises 17 residues. This chain's CDR3 is CASSLGGRSGAGHGYTF. The CDR3 DNA reads as TGTGCCAGCAGCTTAGGGGGACGATCGGGAGCTGGGCATGGCTACACCTTC.

The gene calls are TRBV19 and TRBJ2-1; D is uncertain. The V end lost 3 bases, the J end lost 5 bases, and 14 bases lay between the germline ends. Per the germline V gene, CDR1 is LNHDA and CDR2 is SQIVND (reference sequence). This CDR3 region has 15 residues. The CDR3 reads CASSIGTGPHNEQFF. CDR3 DNA: TGTGCCAGTAGTATTGGCACTGGGCCCCACAATGAGCAGTTCTTC.

The J gene is TRBJ2-5, the V gene TRBV11-2, with 12 bases matching TRBD2. In germline, CDR1 is SGHAT, CDR2 FQNNGV. CDR3 length: 15 amino acids. J gave up 2 bases and V 4 bases, and 2 bases lay outside the gene matches. CDR3 residues: CASSWTSGVQETQYF. CDR3 in DNA: TGTGCCAGCAGCTGGACTAGCGGGGTACAAGAGACCCAGTACTTC.

For the CDR3, the DNA is TGTGCCAGCAGCTTCGACCCCGGGGCGAACACTGAAGCTTTCTTT. Translating it yields CASSFDPGANTEAFF. V and J are TRBV5-6 and TRBJ1-1, with D tentatively TRBD1 (5 bases). Trimming removed 2 bases from V and 1 base from J, with 12 bases in between. The CDR3 extends over 15 amino acids. Germline V gives CDR1 SGHDT, CDR2 YYEEEE.

DNA for the CDR3: TGTGCCAGCAGCTTAAAGACAGTAGAGTATCAGCCCCAGCATTTT. It codes for CASSLKTVEYQPQHF. This chain joins TRBV11-2 and TRBJ1-5; tentatively, D is TRBD1 (5 bases). Germline-derived CDR1 and CDR2 are SGHAT and FQNNGV. The germline V and J ends were trimmed by 2 bases and 5 bases, with 13 bases remaining between them. The length of the CDR3 is 15 residues.

Only one count was recorded for this clone. This chain connects TRBV7-9 to TRBJ1-2; TRBD1 agrees at 12 bases. The CDR3 has 18 amino acids. Germline-derived CDR1 and CDR2 are SEHNR and FQNEAQ (reference sequence). Germline trimming cut 7 bases from V and 4 bases from J; bases unmatched to any gene: 16. As DNA, the CDR3 is TGTGCCAGCACCAATAGAGGGGACAGGGGGCGATCAGGCTATGGCTACACCTTC. This encodes CASTNRGDRGRSGYGYTF.

The J gene is TRBJ2-7, the V gene TRBV27; 12 nucleotides match TRBD2. The CDR3 has 17 residues. J was trimmed by 1 base and V by 7 bases; bases with no gene match: 11. Germline CDR1 MNHEY, CDR2 SMNVEV (reference sequence). The CDR3 is CASTLGLAGSLSYEQYV. As DNA, the CDR3 is TGTGCCAGCACTTTGGGACTAGCGGGTAGCCTTTCCTACGAGCAGTACGTC.

V gene TRBV15 combines with J gene TRBJ1-4; 8 bases match TRBD1. The CDR3 is 15 amino acids. V shed 1 base and J 4 bases; nucleotides not matched to a gene: 2. In germline, CDR1 is LNHNV, CDR2 YYDKDF (reference sequence). CDR3 nucleotides: TGTGCCACCAGCAGAGGGGACAGGCGTAATGAAAAACTGTTTTTT. This sequence encodes CATSRGDRRNEKLFF.

The V gene is TRBV27, the J gene TRBJ2-1; D gene unclear. Germline V lookup: CDR1 MNHEY, CDR2 SMNVEV (reference sequence). This CDR3 is built from 16 residues. The ends were cut back, 10 bases at V and 3 bases at J, with 22 bases in the middle. CDR3 nucleotides: TGTGCCACCGCCACTTCCGGACCAGGTTTCTACAATGAGCAGTTCTTC. This encodes CATATSGPGFYNEQFF.

This clone was found once. V usage is TRBV29-1 and J usage is TRBJ1-2, with D unresolved. V gave up 5 bases and J gave up 4 bases, with 11 bases separating them. Germline CDR1 reads SQVTM; CDR2 reads ANQGSEA. The CDR3 contains 12 residues. The CDR3: CSVFGEGYGYTF. DNA of the CDR3: TGCAGCGTTTTTGGGGAAGGCTATGGCTACACCTTC.

This clone was seen a handful of times. The chain recombines TRBV7-9 with TRBJ1-6; D perhaps matches TRBD1 (5 bases). The germline V gene has CDR1 SEHNR and CDR2 FQNEAQ (reference sequence). There are 13 residues in the CDR3. V lost 5 bases and J 11 bases, leaving 13 bases between the germline ends. Written as DNA, the CDR3 is TGTGCCAGCAGCCCCCGCGAGGGGCCACCCCTCCACTTT. This codes for CASSPREGPPLHF. Combining the CDR3 with reference TRBV7-9 and TRBJ1-6 gives the whole variable domain DTGVSQNPRHKITKRGQNVTFRCDPISEHNRLYWYRQTLGQGPEFLTYFQNEAQLEKSRLLSDRFSAERPKGSFSTLEIQRTEQGDSAMYLCASSPREGPPLHFGNGTRLTVT.